A single sample is the source of the 7 T cell receptor beta chains below, sequenced in a study of blood T cell repertoires in COVID-19. The method was immunoSEQ multiplex PCR; TCRdb's version includes in-frame clones alone and lacks a portion of them. The sample contains around 94,000 clones, 65% to 85% of which appear only once. The sequenced sample was peripheral blood. Every receptor here comes from a man between 60 and 75 years old with acute or convalescent COVID-19.

This sequence joins TRBV7-2 and TRBJ1-3, with TRBD1 as a possible D gene (5 bases). The CDR3 consists of 17 residues. V was shortened by 2 bases and J by 0 bases, with 14 bases between the two germline ends. The V gene's germline CDR1 is SGHTA and CDR2 FQGNSA. CDR3 protein: CASSLRFSGHSGNTIYF. The DNA of the CDR3 is TGTGCCAGCAGCTTAAGGTTTTCAGGACACTCTGGAAACACCATATATTTT.

The V and J genes are TRBV24-1 and TRBJ2-7; D possibly corresponds to TRBD1 (6 bases). Germline-derived CDR1 and CDR2 are KGHDR and SFDVKD. V gave up 7 bases and J gave up 7 bases, with 13 bases separating them. The CDR3 sequence is 12 residues long. In nucleotides, the CDR3 is TGTGCCACCAGCTCGACAGGAGATGAGCAGTACTTC. It specifies CATSSTGDEQYF.

The chain employs TRBV6-5 and TRBJ2-7; 7 bases are shared with TRBD1. This CDR3 is built from 13 residues. The germline V gene encodes CDR1 MNHEY and CDR2 SVGAGI. The V and J ends lost 7 bases and 3 bases, in that order; junction bases with no gene match: 6. The CDR3 protein is CASTPAGGYEQYF. In nucleotides, the CDR3 is TGTGCCAGCACCCCGGCAGGGGGCTACGAGCAGTACTTC.

The chain is built from TRBV5-5 and TRBJ1-1, with D unclear. Germline loops: CDR1 SGHKS, CDR2 YYEKEE (reference sequence). The CDR3 extends over 14 amino acids. Trimming shortened V by 1 base and J by 0 bases, and 7 bases separated the two germline ends. The CDR3, as DNA: TGTGCCAGCAGCTTGCCACAGATGAACACTGAAGCTTTCTTT. Translated: CASSLPQMNTEAFF. Together with reference TRBV5-5 and TRBJ1-1, the CDR3 gives the full variable domain: DAGVTQSPTHLIKTRGQQVTLRCSPISGHKSVSWYQQVLGQGPQFIFQYYEKEERGRGNFPDRFSARQFPNYSSELNVNALLLGDSALYLCASSLPQMNTEAFFGQGTRLTVV.

The chain joins TRBV4-1 to TRBJ2-5; tentatively, D is TRBD1 (6 bases). The germline V gene encodes CDR1 MGHRA and CDR2 YSYEKL. V was cut by 3 bases and J by 3 bases, with 11 bases left in between. There are 14 residues in the CDR3. CDR3 DNA: TGCGCCAGCAGCCAGGCCTGGACAGAAGAGACCCAGTACTTC. The encoded protein is CASSQAWTEETQYF.

The chain has TRBV9 and TRBJ1-2; possible D gene TRBD1, 5 bases. V lost 0 bases to trimming and J lost 5 bases, with 11 bases between them. The CDR3 runs 14 residues. CDR1 is SGDLS, CDR2 YYNGEE, per germline. CDR3: CASSVETEPYGYTF. The CDR3 DNA is TGTGCCAGCAGCGTAGAGACAGAGCCTTATGGCTACACCTTC. The full variable domain, with the rest looked up from reference TRBV9 and TRBJ1-2, is DSGVTQTPKHLITATGQRVTLRCSPRSGDLSVYWYQQSLDQGLQFLIQYYNGEERAKGNILERFSAQQFPDLHSELNLSSLELGDSALYFCASSVETEPYGYTFGSGTRLTVV.

The V call is TRBV7-3, the J call TRBJ1-2; D might be TRBD1 (5 bases). Germline CDR1 is SGHTA and CDR2 is FQGTGA. The length of the CDR3 is 15 residues. Trimming took 0 bases from V and 3 from J, leaving 11 bases between them. CDR3 DNA sequence: TGTGCCAGCAGCTTAACTGGGGCTGCGGACTATGGCTACACCTTC. Its translation: CASSLTGAADYGYTF.